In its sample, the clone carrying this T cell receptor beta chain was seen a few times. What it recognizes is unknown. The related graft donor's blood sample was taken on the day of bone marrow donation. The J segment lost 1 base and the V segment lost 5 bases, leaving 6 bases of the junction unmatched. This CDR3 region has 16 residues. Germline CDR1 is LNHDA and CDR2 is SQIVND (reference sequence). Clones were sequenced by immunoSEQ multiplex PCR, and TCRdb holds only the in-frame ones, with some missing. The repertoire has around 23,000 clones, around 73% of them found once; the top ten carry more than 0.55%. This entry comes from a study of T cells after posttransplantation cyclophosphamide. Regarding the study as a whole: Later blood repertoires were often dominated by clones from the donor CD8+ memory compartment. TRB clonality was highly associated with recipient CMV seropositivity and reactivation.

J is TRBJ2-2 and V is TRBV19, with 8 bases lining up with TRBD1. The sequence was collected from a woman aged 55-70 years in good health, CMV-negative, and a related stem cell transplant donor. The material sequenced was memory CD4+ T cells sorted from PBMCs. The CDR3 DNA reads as TGTGCCAGTAGTCCCGGGACAGGAGGGAACACCGGGGAGCTGTTTTTT. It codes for CASSPGTGGNTGELFF.